Presented here are 28 T cell receptor beta chains from one specimen sequenced in a study of blood T cell repertoires in COVID-19. The assay was immunoSEQ multiplex PCR, and TCRdb's table has in-frame clones only and misses some. Of under 250,000 clones listed, roughly 77% are singletons. Sample: peripheral blood. All receptors come from a woman in her forties with COVID-19, enrolled during active disease.

This chain uses TRBV12-3 or TRBV12-4 with TRBJ2-7; 7 bases agree with TRBD2. V dropped 5 bases and J dropped 6; count of bases not matched to a gene: 7. This CDR3 has 13 amino acids. CDR3 loop: CASSETSVGEQYF. Written as DNA, the CDR3 is TGTGCCAGCAGTGAAACTAGCGTCGGCGAGCAGTACTTC.

The V and J genes are TRBV13 and TRBJ2-3; 8 nucleotides align to TRBD1. CDR3 length: 14 amino acids. The junction had 3 bases not matched to a gene; V was cut back by 4 bases and J by 3 bases. Germline V gene lookup returns CDR1 PRHDT and CDR2 FYEKMQ (reference sequence). CDR3: CASSYGQGTDTQYF. The DNA of the CDR3 is TGTGCCAGCAGCTACGGACAGGGAACAGATACGCAGTATTTT. Full variable domain (outside the CDR3, taken from reference TRBV13 and TRBJ2-3): AAGVIQSPRHLIKEKRETATLKCYPIPRHDTVYWYQQGPGQDPQFLISFYEKMQSDKGSIPDRFSAQQFSDYHSELNMSSLELGDSALYFCASSYGQGTDTQYFGPGTRLTVL.

This clone was seen once. The J gene is TRBJ2-3, the V gene TRBV7-8; 7 bases align to TRBD2. The CDR3 covers 14 residues. J gave up 4 bases and V 1 base, and 2 bases lay outside the gene matches. CDR1 SGHVS and CDR2 FQNEAQ come from the germline V gene. CDR3 nucleotide sequence: TGTGCCAGCAGCTTAGGCGGGGGAGCAGATACGCAGTATTTT. Residues: CASSLGGGADTQYF.

The rearrangement links TRBV5-6 to TRBJ2-1, with 9 bases matching TRBD1. With V trimmed by 5 bases and J by 3 bases, 6 bases remained unmatched. CDR1 and CDR2 (germline): SGHDT, YYEEEE. The CDR3 consists of 15 residues. This CDR3 reads CASRLDRGSYNEQFF. CDR3 nucleotide sequence: TGTGCCAGCAGACTAGACAGGGGGAGCTACAATGAGCAGTTCTTC.

V and J are TRBV20-1 and TRBJ2-3; possible D gene TRBD2, 6 bases. Deletions cut 3 bases from V and 1 base from J, with 20 bases between. CDR1 is DFQATT and CDR2 is SNEGSKA in the germline V gene (reference sequence). The CDR3 has 17 residues. CDR3 sequence: CSASGIGLARRTDTQYF. In nucleotides, the CDR3 is TGCAGTGCTAGTGGCATAGGGCTAGCGAGACGCACAGATACGCAGTATTTT.

This rearrangement joins TRBV18 to TRBJ2-2; TRBD1 might be the D (7 bases). Deletions cut 7 bases from V and 2 bases from J, with 11 bases between. The CDR3 sequence is 14 residues long. From germline, CDR1 is KGHSH and CDR2 LQKENI. The CDR3 sequence: CASCGTVNTGELFF. Written as DNA, the CDR3 is TGTGCCAGCTGCGGGACAGTCAACACCGGGGAGCTGTTTTTT.

CDR3 in DNA: TGTGCCAGCAGCCAAGAGATGTGGGGAGGACACGAGCAGTACTTC. Amino acids: CASSQEMWGGHEQYF. V usage is TRBV3-1 (or the pseudogene TRBV3-2) and J usage is TRBJ2-7, with D perhaps matching TRBD2 (6 bases). Trimming took 0 bases from V and 5 from J, leaving 14 bases between them. The germline V gene has CDR1 LGHDT and CDR2 YNNKEL (reference sequence). The CDR3 is made up of 15 amino acids.

This clone was detected a few times. The chain joins TRBV4-2 to TRBJ1-2; TRBD1 agrees at 9 bases. The CDR3 loop spans 15 amino acids. Trimming at V came to 5 bases and at J to 8 bases, leaving 12 bases not matched to a gene. CDR1 and CDR2 (germline): LGHNA, YNFKEQ. In DNA form, the CDR3 reads TGTGCCAGCAGCTATTCGCAACAGGGGGCGGAAGGCTACACCTTC. Encoded protein: CASSYSQQGAEGYTF.

The chain employs TRBV2 and TRBJ1-5; TRBD1 might be the D (5 bases). V shed 4 bases and J shed 7 bases, with 14 bases lying between them. CDR3 size: 14 residues. Germline V gene data show CDR1 as SNHLY and CDR2 as FYNNEI. The CDR3 protein is CASSAGGKGQPQHF. For the CDR3, the DNA is TGTGCCAGCAGTGCGGGGGGGAAGGGCCAGCCCCAGCATTTT. Based on the CDR3 plus reference TRBV2 and TRBJ1-5, the full variable domain is EPEVTQTPSHQVTQMGQEVILRCVPISNHLYFYWYRQILGQKVEFLVSFYNNEISEKSEIFDDQFSVERPDGSNFTLKIRSTKLEDSAMYFCASSAGGKGQPQHFGDGTRLSIL.

The gene calls are TRBV12-5 and TRBJ2-5, with 12 bases matching TRBD2. Germline V gene sequence: CDR1 LGHNT, CDR2 FRNRAP. This CDR3 spans 14 amino acids. V trimming: 6 bases; J trimming: 5 bases; junction bases outside the gene matches: 4. CDR3 in DNA: TGTGCTAGTGGGCCTAGCGGGGGGGCGGAGACCCAGTACTTC. It yields the protein CASGPSGGAETQYF.

V usage is TRBV4-1 and J usage is TRBJ2-7; tentatively, D is TRBD2 (5 bases). The length of the CDR3 is 16 residues. In germline, CDR1 is MGHRA, CDR2 YSYEKL. V was pared by 0 bases and J by 2 bases, with 14 bases between. Here the CDR3 reads CASSQDSDYQTYEQYF. CDR3 nucleotides: TGCGCCAGCAGCCAAGATTCCGACTATCAAACCTACGAGCAGTACTTC.

This clone was detected once. The chain carries TRBV4-2 and TRBJ2-7, with a possible D match to TRBD2 (5 bases). Germline lookup yields CDR1 LGHNA and CDR2 YNFKEQ. The ends were cut back, 1 base at V and 4 bases at J, with 14 bases in the middle. The CDR3 is 15 amino acids. The CDR3 sequence: CASSQAPVREYEQYF. In nucleotides, the CDR3 is TGTGCCAGCAGCCAAGCCCCGGTAAGGGAGTACGAGCAGTACTTC.

CDR3 sequence (DNA): TGTGCCAGTAGTCCAAAGACAGGGGACTATGGCTACACCTTC. Amino acid sequence: CASSPKTGDYGYTF. The V call is TRBV19, the J call TRBJ1-2, with 8 positions matching TRBD1. Germline loops: CDR1 LNHDA, CDR2 SQIVND (reference sequence). J gave up 3 bases and V 5 bases, and 5 bases lay outside the gene matches. CDR3 length: 14 amino acids.

Only a few counts were recorded for this clone. V and J are TRBV4-2 and TRBJ1-2; D may be TRBD1 (6 bases). CDR1 and CDR2 (germline): LGHNA, YNFKEQ. The CDR3 has 17 residues. Trimming removed 4 bases from V and 5 bases from J, with 23 bases in between. CDR3 bases: TGTGCCAGCAGCCCGCAAGGCCGAGACAGGACGGGATATGGCTACACCTTC. Its protein is CASSPQGRDRTGYGYTF.

The V and J genes are TRBV4-2 and TRBJ2-7; 7 nucleotides agree with TRBD1. The CDR3 loop spans 19 amino acids. The germline gives CDR1 LGHNA, CDR2 YNFKEQ. J gave up 1 base and V 0 bases, and 15 bases lay outside the gene matches. The CDR3 DNA is TGTGCCAGCAGCCAAGATATACATCTGCAGGGGGAAACTTCCTACGAGCAGTACTTC. It specifies CASSQDIHLQGETSYEQYF.

The V and J genes are TRBV21-1 and TRBJ2-7; the DNA was not compared with TRBD1, the D call given in the table. TRBV21-1 counts as a pseudogene. The CDR3 is 15 amino acids. CDR3 protein: CASSEPTGPSYEQYF. CDR3 coding DNA: TGTGCCAGCAGCGAACCGACAGGGCCTTCCTACGAGCAGTACTTC.

This rearrangement joins TRBV19 to TRBJ2-2; possibly TRBD2 for D (5 bases). CDR1 and CDR2 (germline): LNHDA, SQIVND (reference sequence). The length of the CDR3 is 12 residues. Trimming shortened V by 1 base and J by 14 bases, and 11 bases separated the two germline ends. The chain's CDR3 is CASSIGKGVLFF. The CDR3 DNA reads as TGTGCCAGTAGTATAGGGAAGGGAGTCCTGTTTTTT.

The chain has TRBV3-1 (or the pseudogene TRBV3-2) and TRBJ1-1; no reliable D call. Trimming took 4 bases from V and 4 from J, leaving 13 bases between them. Per germline, CDR1 LGHDT and CDR2 YNNKEL (reference sequence). The CDR3 spans 14 residues. The CDR3 DNA sequence: TGTGCCAGCAGCCTACATGGAGGGTCCACTGAAGCTTTCTTT. Translation gives CASSLHGGSTEAFF.

The count of this clone is one. V gene TRBV5-1 combines with J gene TRBJ2-2; 9 nucleotides agree with TRBD2. This CDR3 has 17 residues. V was pared by 2 bases and J by 1 base, with 6 bases of the junction left unmatched. Germline loops: CDR1 SGHRS, CDR2 YFSETQ. For the CDR3, the DNA is TGCGCCAGCAGCTTCCAAACTAGCGGGCAGAACACCGGGGAGCTGTTTTTT. Translated: CASSFQTSGQNTGELFF. The full variable domain, rest sourced from reference TRBV5-1 and TRBJ2-2, is KAGVTQTPRYLIKTRGQQVTLSCSPISGHRSVSWYQQTPGQGLQFLFEYFSETQRNKGNFPGRFSGRQFSNSRSEMNVSTLELGDSALYLCASSFQTSGQNTGELFFGEGSRLTVL.

The rearrangement joins TRBV9 to TRBJ1-2; D ambiguous. The germline V gene encodes CDR1 SGDLS and CDR2 YYNGEE. V was cut by 2 bases and J by 2 bases, with 4 bases left in between. This CDR3 region has 12 residues. The CDR3 here is CASSVENYGYTF. The CDR3 DNA follows: TGTGCCAGCAGCGTGGAGAACTATGGCTACACCTTC.

This chain links TRBV14 with TRBJ2-1, with 11 bases matching TRBD2. This CDR3 is built from 16 residues. Germline-derived CDR1 and CDR2 are SGHDN and FVKESK. V trimming: 1 base; J trimming: 3 bases; junction bases outside the gene matches: 2. Here the CDR3 reads CASSQAGLADYNEQFF. CDR3 nucleotide sequence: TGTGCCAGCAGCCAAGCGGGACTAGCGGACTACAATGAGCAGTTCTTC.

The rearrangement joins TRBV11-1 to TRBJ2-7; 11 bases are shared with TRBD2. CDR3 length: 16 residues. V was clipped by 5 bases and J by 3 bases; unmatched bases: 9. Per germline, CDR1 SGHAT and CDR2 FQDESV (reference sequence). The CDR3 DNA sequence: TGTGCCAGCAGCCCTCCGGGACTAGCGGAGAACTACGAGCAGTACTTC. Protein sequence: CASSPPGLAENYEQYF.

The chain couples TRBV5-1 to TRBJ2-3; weak D call: TRBD2 (6 bases). Trimming cost V 2 bases and J 2 bases, with 12 bases left between them. There are 15 residues in the CDR3. Germline V gives CDR1 SGHRS, CDR2 YFSETQ. The CDR3 sequence is CASSFGSGNTDTQYF. The CDR3 DNA sequence: TGCGCCAGCAGCTTTGGTAGCGGCAACACAGATACGCAGTATTTT.

The chain is built from TRBV7-9 and TRBJ2-7, with 8 positions matching TRBD1. The V and J ends lost 5 bases and 7 bases, in that order; junction bases with no gene match: 10. Germline V gives CDR1 SEHNR, CDR2 FQNEAQ (reference sequence). This CDR3 is built from 14 residues. The CDR3 is CASSRGTGTLEQYF. The CDR3 region has the DNA TGTGCCAGCAGCCGCGGGACAGGTACTTTGGAGCAGTACTTC.

The rearrangement joins TRBV4-2 to TRBJ2-7, with 8 bases that match TRBD1. Trimming cost V 5 bases and J 3 bases; bases outside gene matches: 0. CDR1 LGHNA and CDR2 YNFKEQ come from the germline V gene. The CDR3 spans 12 residues. CDR3 loop: CASSGQGYEQYF. CDR3 bases: TGTGCCAGCAGCGGACAGGGCTACGAGCAGTACTTC.

The chain is built from TRBV18 and TRBJ1-2, with 7 nucleotides matching TRBD1. The CDR3 is 15 residues long. V shed 0 bases, J shed 4 bases, and the junction held 5 bases outside the gene matches. Germline values: CDR1 KGHSH, CDR2 LQKENI. CDR3 in amino acids: CASSPPGQAFYGYTF. The CDR3 region has the DNA TGTGCCAGCTCACCACCAGGACAGGCCTTCTATGGCTACACCTTC. The full variable domain, its missing parts supplied by reference TRBV18 and TRBJ1-2, is NAGVMQNPRHLVRRRGQEARLRCSPMKGHSHVYWYRQLPEEGLKFMVYLQKENIIDESGMPKERFSAEFPKEGPSILRIQQVVRGDSAAYFCASSPPGQAFYGYTFGSGTRLTVV.

This sequence joins TRBV4-1 and TRBJ2-5; TRBD2 aligns across 8 bases. Per germline, CDR1 MGHRA and CDR2 YSYEKL. The CDR3 totals 15 residues. Trimming removed 4 bases from V and 4 bases from J; junction bases left unmatched: 8. DNA of the CDR3: TGCGCCAGCAGCCTCGGACTAGCAGGGAGAGAGACCCAGTACTTC. It translates to CASSLGLAGRETQYF.

This clone showed up just once. The rearrangement links TRBV9 to TRBJ2-3; weak D call: TRBD2 (6 bases). This CDR3 has 15 residues. V was clipped by 2 bases and J by 4 bases, with 14 bases between them. Looked up from germline, CDR1 is SGDLS and CDR2 is YYNGEE. CDR3 region: CASSVLTSRSDTQYF. DNA for the CDR3: TGTGCCAGCAGCGTGTTGACTAGTAGGTCAGATACGCAGTATTTT. The entire variable domain, with the rest obtained from reference TRBV9 and TRBJ2-3, is as follows: DSGVTQTPKHLITATGQRVTLRCSPRSGDLSVYWYQQSLDQGLQFLIQYYNGEERAKGNILERFSAQQFPDLHSELNLSSLELGDSALYFCASSVLTSRSDTQYFGPGTRLTVL.